This T cell receptor beta chain came from a study of shared clonotypes between healthy human individuals. Findings of the study overall: In contrast to clonotypes shared by all four donors, non-shared clonotypes had lower generation probabilities.

Genomic DNA of each subset was evenly split across several immunoSEQ plates. In the original analysis: Junction-only sequences produced by ImmunoSEQ had no quality scores, so filtering differed. Only in-frame clones appear in the TCRdb table, and some are missing; sequencing was by immunoSEQ multiplex PCR. V and J calls and clone size are those listed in that table; D and trimming were worked out from the DNA. The data contain a few hundred thousand clones, under 80% of them seen just once; the ten biggest clones take up over 9%. In this sample, this clone turned up a few times. What it binds is not known. The CDR3 totals 14 residues. With V trimmed by 5 bases and J by 5 bases, 7 bases remained unmatched. Germline values: CDR1 GTSNPN, CDR2 SVGIG (reference sequence).

This TCR was recovered from a man younger than 45 in good health. The chain combines TRBV30 with TRBJ1-4, with 8 bases fitting TRBD1. Sample: memory CD4+ T cells sorted from blood. Subset: CD45RA-negative fraction. Here the CDR3 reads CAWDRTGRNEKLFF. CDR3 in DNA: TGTGCCTGGGACAGGACAGGGCGAAATGAAAAACTGTTTTTT.